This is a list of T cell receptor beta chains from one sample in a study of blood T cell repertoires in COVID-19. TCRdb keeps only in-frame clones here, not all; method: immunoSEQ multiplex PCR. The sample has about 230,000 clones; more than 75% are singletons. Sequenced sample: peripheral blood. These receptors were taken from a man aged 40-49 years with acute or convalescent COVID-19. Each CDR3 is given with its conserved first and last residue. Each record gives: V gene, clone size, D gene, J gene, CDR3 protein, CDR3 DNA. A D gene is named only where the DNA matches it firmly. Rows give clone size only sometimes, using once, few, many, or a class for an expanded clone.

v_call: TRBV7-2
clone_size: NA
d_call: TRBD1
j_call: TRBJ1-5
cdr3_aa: CASSLGPTGGTGEPQHF
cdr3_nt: TGTGCCAGCAGCTTAGGGCCCACGGGAGGGACAGGGGAGCCCCAGCATTTT

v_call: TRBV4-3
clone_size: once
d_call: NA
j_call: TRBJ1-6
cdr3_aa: CASSQDGVNSPLHF
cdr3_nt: TGCGCCAGCAGCCAAGACGGGGTTAATTCACCCCTCCACTTT

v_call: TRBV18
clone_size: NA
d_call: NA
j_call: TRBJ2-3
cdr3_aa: CASSPPGSHTDTQYF
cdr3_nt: TGTGCCAGCTCACCACCGGGGAGTCACACAGATACGCAGTATTTT

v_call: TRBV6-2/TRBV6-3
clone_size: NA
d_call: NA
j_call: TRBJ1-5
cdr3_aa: CASSYGAASNQPQHF
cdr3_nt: TGTGCCAGCAGTTACGGCGCAGCGAGCAATCAGCCCCAGCATTTT

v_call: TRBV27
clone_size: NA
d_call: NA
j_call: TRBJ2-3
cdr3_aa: CASGPRGTDTQYF
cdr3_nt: TGTGCCAGCGGCCCCAGGGGCACAGATACGCAGTATTTT

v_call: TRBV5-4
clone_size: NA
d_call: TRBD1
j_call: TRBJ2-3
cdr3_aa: CASSLGGQGTDTQYF
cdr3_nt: TGTGCCAGCAGCTTGGGGGGACAGGGCACAGATACGCAGTATTTT

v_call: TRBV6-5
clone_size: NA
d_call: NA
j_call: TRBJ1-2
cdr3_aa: CASSLYGYTF
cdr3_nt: TGTGCCAGCAGCCTCTATGGCTACACCTTC

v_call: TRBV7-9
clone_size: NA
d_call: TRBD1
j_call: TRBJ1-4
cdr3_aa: CASSYFLGGTVREKLFF
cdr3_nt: TGTGCCAGCAGCTATTTCCTCGGCGGGACAGTTCGGGAAAAACTGTTTTTT

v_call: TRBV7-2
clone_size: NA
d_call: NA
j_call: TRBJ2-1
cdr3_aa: CASSSDGGHEQFF
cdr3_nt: TGTGCCAGCAGCTCCGACGGGGGGCATGAGCAGTTCTTC

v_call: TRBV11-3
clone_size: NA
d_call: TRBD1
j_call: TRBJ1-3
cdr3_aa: CASSQTGGSGNTIYF
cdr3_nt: TGTGCCAGCAGCCAGACAGGGGGCAGTGGAAACACCATATATTTT

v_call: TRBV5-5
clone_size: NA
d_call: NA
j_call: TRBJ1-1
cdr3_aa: CASSDGGGRTEAFF
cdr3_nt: TGTGCCAGCAGTGATGGGGGAGGGCGAACTGAAGCTTTCTTT

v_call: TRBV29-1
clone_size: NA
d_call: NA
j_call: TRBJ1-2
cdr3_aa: CSVVPSDVFWEGTF
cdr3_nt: TGCAGCGTTGTGCCTTCGGACGTTTTTTGGGAGGGCACCTTC

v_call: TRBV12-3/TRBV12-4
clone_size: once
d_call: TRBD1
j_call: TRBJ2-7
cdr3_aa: CASSSGGYEQYF
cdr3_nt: TGTGCCAGCAGTTCAGGGGGCTACGAGCAGTACTTC

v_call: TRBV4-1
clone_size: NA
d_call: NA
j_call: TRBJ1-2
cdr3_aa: CASSQDRTYDYGYTF
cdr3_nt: TGCGCCAGCAGCCAAGACAGAACGTACGACTATGGCTACACCTTC

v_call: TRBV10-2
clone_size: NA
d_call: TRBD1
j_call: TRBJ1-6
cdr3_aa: CASRSGTENSPLHF
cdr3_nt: TGCGCCAGCAGATCCGGGACAGAAAATTCACCCCTCCACTTT

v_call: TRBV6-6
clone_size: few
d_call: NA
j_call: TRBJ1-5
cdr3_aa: CASSYSRRRVKPQHF
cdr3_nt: TGTGCCAGCAGTTACTCCAGGCGGAGGGTGAAGCCCCAGCATTTT

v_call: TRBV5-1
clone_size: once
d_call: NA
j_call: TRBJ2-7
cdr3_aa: CASSLGGVGQYF
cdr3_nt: TGCGCCAGCAGCTTAGGAGGGGTCGGGCAGTACTTC

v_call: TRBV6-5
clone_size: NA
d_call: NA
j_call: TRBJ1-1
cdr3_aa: CASSFRTENTEAFF
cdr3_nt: TGTGCCAGCAGTTTCCGGACAGAGAACACTGAAGCTTTCTTT

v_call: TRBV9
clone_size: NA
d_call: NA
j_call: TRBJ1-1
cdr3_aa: CASSVTGYNTEAFF
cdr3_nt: TGTGCCAGCAGCGTTACAGGGTACAACACTGAAGCTTTCTTT

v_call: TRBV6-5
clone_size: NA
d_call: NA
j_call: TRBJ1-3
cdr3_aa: CASSLGSQTNTIYF
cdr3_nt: TGTGCCAGCAGCCTCGGGAGCCAAACAAACACCATATATTTT

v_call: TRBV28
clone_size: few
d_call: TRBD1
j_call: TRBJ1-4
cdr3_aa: CASRSRDRVQLDEKLFF
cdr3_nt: TGTGCCAGCAGGAGCCGGGACAGGGTCCAACTGGATGAAAAACTGTTTTTT

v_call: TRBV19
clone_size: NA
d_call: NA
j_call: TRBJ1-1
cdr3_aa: CASSSGLNTEAFF
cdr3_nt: TGTGCCAGTAGTAGCGGTCTGAACACTGAAGCTTTCTTT

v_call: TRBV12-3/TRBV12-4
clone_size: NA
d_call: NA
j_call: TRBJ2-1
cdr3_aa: CASRIQGSNEQFF
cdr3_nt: TGTGCCAGCAGAATTCAGGGGTCCAATGAGCAGTTCTTC

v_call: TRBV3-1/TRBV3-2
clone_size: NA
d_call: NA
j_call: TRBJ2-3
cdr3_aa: CASTLSTVQSAINTDTQYF
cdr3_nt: TGTGCCAGCACCCTTTCCACAGTCCAGTCCGCAATCAACACAGATACGCAGTATTTT

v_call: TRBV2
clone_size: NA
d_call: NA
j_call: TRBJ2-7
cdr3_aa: CASSVQGPEQYF
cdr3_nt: TGTGCCAGCAGTGTACAGGGACCCGAGCAGTACTTC

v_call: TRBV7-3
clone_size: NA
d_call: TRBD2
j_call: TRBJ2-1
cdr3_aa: CASSHSGGKQFF
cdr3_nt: TGTGCCAGCAGCCATAGCGGGGGGAAGCAGTTCTTC

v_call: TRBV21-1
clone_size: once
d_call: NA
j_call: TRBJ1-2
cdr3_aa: CASSPRTGSHGYTF
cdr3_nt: TGTGCCAGCAGCCCCCGTACAGGGTCTCATGGCTACACCTTC

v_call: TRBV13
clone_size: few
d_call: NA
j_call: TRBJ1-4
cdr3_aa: CASSPEGRPSEKLFF
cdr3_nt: TGTGCCAGCAGCCCCGAGGGAAGGCCTAGTGAAAAACTGTTTTTT

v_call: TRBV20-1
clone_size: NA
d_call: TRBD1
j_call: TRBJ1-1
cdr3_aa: CSASLTGEGNTEAFF
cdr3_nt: TGCAGTGCTAGTTTGACAGGGGAGGGGAACACTGAAGCTTTCTTT

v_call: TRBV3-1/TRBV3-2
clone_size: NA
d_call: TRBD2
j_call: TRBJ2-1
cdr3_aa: CASSQGRLAGGVEQFF
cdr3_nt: TGTGCCAGCAGCCAAGGGAGACTAGCGGGGGGAGTTGAGCAGTTCTTC

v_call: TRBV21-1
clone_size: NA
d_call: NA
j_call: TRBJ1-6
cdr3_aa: CASSGLRTGRNSPLHF
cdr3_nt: TGTGCCAGCAGCGGTTTGAGGACAGGGAGGAATTCACCCCTCCACTTT

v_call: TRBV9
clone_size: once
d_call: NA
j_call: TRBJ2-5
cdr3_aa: CASSSYPGLKKETQYF
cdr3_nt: TGTGCCAGCAGCTCTTATCCGGGACTCAAAAAAGAGACCCAGTACTTC

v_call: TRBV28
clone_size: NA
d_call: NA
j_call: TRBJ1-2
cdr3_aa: CASSLDKPVGGYTF
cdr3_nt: TGTGCCAGCAGTCTGGACAAACCGGTCGGTGGCTACACCTTC

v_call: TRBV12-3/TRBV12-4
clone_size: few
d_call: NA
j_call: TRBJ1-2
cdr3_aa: CASSRGGNYGYTF
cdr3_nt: TGTGCCAGCAGTCGGGGGGGGAACTATGGCTACACCTTC

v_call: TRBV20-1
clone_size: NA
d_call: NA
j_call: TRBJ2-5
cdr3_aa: CSARQETQYF
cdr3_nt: TGCAGTGCGCGCCAAGAGACCCAGTACTTC

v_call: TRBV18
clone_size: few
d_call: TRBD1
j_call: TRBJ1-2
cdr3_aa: CASSGQETHGYTF
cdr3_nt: TGTGCCAGCTCCGGACAGGAAACGCATGGCTACACCTTC

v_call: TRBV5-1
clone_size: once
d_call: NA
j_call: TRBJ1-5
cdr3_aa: CASSPLSSNQPQHF
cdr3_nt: TGCGCCAGCAGCCCGCTGAGTAGCAATCAGCCCCAGCATTTT

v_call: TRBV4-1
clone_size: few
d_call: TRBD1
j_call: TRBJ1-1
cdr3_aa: CASSQADRENTEAFF
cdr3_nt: TGCGCCAGCAGCCAAGCGGACAGGGAGAACACTGAAGCTTTCTTT

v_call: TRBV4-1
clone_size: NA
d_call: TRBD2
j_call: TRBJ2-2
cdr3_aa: CASKPGLAGFHNTGELFF
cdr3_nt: TGCGCCAGCAAGCCCGGGCTAGCGGGGTTCCATAACACCGGGGAGCTGTTTTTT

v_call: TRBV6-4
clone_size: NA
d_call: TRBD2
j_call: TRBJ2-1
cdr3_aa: CASSDTQRGARAQFF
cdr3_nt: TGTGCCAGCAGTGACACCCAGCGGGGGGCCAGGGCCCAGTTCTTC

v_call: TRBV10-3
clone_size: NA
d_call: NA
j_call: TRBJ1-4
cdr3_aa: CAIRDNLNEKLFF
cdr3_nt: TGTGCCATCAGGGACAACCTGAATGAAAAACTGTTTTTT

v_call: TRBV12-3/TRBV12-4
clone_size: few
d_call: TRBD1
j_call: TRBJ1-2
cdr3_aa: CASTVRDSNGYTF
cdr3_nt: TGTGCCAGCACCGTCCGGGACAGCAATGGCTACACCTTC

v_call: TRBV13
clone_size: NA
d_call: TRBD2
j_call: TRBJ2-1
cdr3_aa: CASSLGAGGRNEQFF
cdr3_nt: TGTGCCAGCAGCTTAGGAGCGGGGGGGCGCAATGAGCAGTTCTTC

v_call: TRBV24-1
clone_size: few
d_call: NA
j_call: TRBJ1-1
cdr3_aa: CATRAGGANTEAFF
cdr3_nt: TGTGCCACTAGGGCCGGAGGGGCGAACACTGAAGCTTTCTTT

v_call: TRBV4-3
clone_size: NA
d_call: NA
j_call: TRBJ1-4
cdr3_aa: CASSQDAGAGEKLFF
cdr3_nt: TGCGCCAGCAGCCAAGATGCAGGGGCAGGTGAAAAACTGTTTTTT

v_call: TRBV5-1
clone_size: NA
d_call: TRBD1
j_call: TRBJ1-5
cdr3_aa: CASAQGLNQPQHF
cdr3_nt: TGCGCCAGCGCACAGGGGCTGAATCAGCCCCAGCATTTT

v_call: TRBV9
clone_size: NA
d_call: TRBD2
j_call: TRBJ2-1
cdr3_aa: CASSVRLSGGAGEQFF
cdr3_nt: TGTGCCAGCAGCGTAAGGCTGAGCGGGGGGGCCGGTGAGCAGTTCTTC

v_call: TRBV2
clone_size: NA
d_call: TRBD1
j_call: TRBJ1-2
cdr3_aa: CASSEDYRGYGYTF
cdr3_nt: TGTGCCAGCAGTGAGGATTACAGGGGCTATGGCTACACCTTC

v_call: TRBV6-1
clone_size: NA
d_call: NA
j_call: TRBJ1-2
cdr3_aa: CASSEDDRLKYGYTF
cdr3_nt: TGTGCCAGCAGTGAGGACGACAGGTTGAAATATGGCTACACCTTC

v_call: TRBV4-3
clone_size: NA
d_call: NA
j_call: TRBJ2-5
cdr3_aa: CASSQARTEVQETQYF
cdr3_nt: TGCGCCAGCAGCCAAGCTCGGACTGAAGTACAAGAGACCCAGTACTTC

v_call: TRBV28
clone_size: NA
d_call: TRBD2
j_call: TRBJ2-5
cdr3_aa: CASSLTGTSSLVYF
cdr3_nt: TGTGCCAGCAGCCTAACCGGGACTAGCTCACTGGTCTACTTC

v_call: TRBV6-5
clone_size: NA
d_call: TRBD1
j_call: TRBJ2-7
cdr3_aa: CASKTGTNEQYF
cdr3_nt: TGTGCCAGCAAGACAGGGACGAACGAGCAGTACTTC

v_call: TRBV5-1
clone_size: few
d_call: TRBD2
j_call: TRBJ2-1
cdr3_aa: CASSLVDVAGGPSNEQFF
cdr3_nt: TGCGCCAGCAGCTTGGTCGACGTAGCGGGGGGGCCGAGCAATGAGCAGTTCTTC

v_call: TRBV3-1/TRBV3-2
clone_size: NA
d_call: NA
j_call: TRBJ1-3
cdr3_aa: CASSPVLLGAGNTIYF
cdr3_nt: TGTGCCAGCAGCCCCGTCCTGCTCGGGGCTGGAAACACCATATATTTT

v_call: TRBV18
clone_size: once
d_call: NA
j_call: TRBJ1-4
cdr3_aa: CASSLVGLNEKLFF
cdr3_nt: TGTGCCAGCTCTCTAGTCGGACTTAATGAAAAACTGTTTTTT

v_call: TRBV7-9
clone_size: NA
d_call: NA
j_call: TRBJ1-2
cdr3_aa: CASSLVWRVSDYGYTF
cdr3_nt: TGTGCCAGCAGCTTAGTTTGGCGGGTCTCAGACTATGGCTACACCTTC

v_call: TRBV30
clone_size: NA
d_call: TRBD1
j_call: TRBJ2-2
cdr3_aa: CAWGDRGRTGELFF
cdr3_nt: TGTGCCTGGGGGGACAGGGGGCGCACCGGGGAGCTGTTTTTT

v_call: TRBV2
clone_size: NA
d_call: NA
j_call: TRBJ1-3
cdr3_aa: CASSPWASGNTIYF
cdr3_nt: TGTGCCAGCAGCCCTTGGGCCTCTGGAAACACCATATATTTT

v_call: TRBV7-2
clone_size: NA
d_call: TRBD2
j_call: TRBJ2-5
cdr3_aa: CASSLRGAGSGGSQETQYF
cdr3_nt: TGTGCCAGCAGCTTAAGGGGAGCGGGTAGCGGGGGGTCCCAAGAGACCCAGTACTTC

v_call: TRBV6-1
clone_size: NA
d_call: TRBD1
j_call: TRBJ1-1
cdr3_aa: CASSGQQGALRTEAFF
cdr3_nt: TGTGCCAGCAGTGGGCAACAGGGGGCGCTGAGGACTGAAGCTTTCTTT